The 17 T cell receptor beta chains presented below share a single source sample, sequenced in a study of shared clonotypes between healthy human individuals (dated by TCRdb to the early 2020s). Library prep was done by the immunoSEQ multiplex PCR assay. TCRdb re-hosts the immuneACCESS table, in-frame sequences only. Its copies lack some clones; in the studies checked, an unresolved V gene accounts for under half of them, and the cause for the rest is not known. Within this sample are about 380,000 clones, with just over 95% of them counted one time only. The ten largest clones add up to about 0.32% of the sample. Input material: memory CD8+ T cells sorted from blood. Taken with the paper, the label for cell subset or site translates to: CD45RO+ cells pooled with CCR7-negative TemRA cells. The receptors here all came from a man in his thirties or forties in good health.

This chain connects TRBV10-3 to TRBJ2-7, with D possibly matching TRBD2 (5 bases). The CDR3 runs 13 residues. Trimming cost V 2 bases and J 2 bases, with 7 bases left between them. Germline V gives CDR1 ENHRY, CDR2 SYGVKD. CDR3 loop: CAISERGTYEQYF. CDR3 nucleotides: TGTGCCATCAGTGAGCGGGGAACCTACGAGCAGTACTTC.

V is TRBV28 and J is TRBJ1-2; D remains ambiguous. Trimming left V 3 bases short and J 6 bases short, with 17 bases between. The length of the CDR3 is 15 residues. Germline V gives CDR1 MDHEN, CDR2 SYDVKM. CDR3 residues: CASSFKLVGADGYTF. For the CDR3, the DNA is TGTGCCAGCAGTTTTAAACTCGTGGGAGCAGATGGCTACACCTTC.

The rearrangement links TRBV16 to TRBJ1-4; the D is unclear. Trimming took 0 bases from V and 13 from J, leaving 12 bases between them. This CDR3 has 13 residues. CDR1 is KGHSY, CDR2 FQNENV, per germline. The CDR3 loop reads CASSQSFASGLFF. For the CDR3, the DNA is TGTGCCAGCAGCCAATCGTTCGCTAGTGGACTGTTTTTT.

In this sample, this clone turned up once. The chain is built from TRBV6-1 and TRBJ1-1, with TRBD1 as a possible D gene (5 bases). The ends were cut back, 5 bases at V and 0 bases at J, with 10 bases in the middle. From germline, CDR1 is MNHNS and CDR2 SASEGT. The CDR3 runs 14 residues. CDR3 in amino acids: CASSLQEMNTEAFF. The CDR3 bases are TGTGCCAGCAGTCTACAGGAGATGAACACTGAAGCTTTCTTT.

The rearrangement joins TRBV5-3 to TRBJ2-7; tentatively, D is TRBD2 (5 bases). TRBV5-3 is identified as an open reading frame with a role that is uncertain. V lost 4 bases to trimming and J lost 1 base, with 9 bases between them. CDR3 size: 13 residues. The DNA for the CDR3 is TGTGCCAGAAGCACCGGGGATTCCTACGAGCAGTACTTC. Translated, it gives CARSTGDSYEQYF.

V and J are TRBV6-6 and TRBJ2-7; 7 bases align to TRBD1. Germline CDR1 MNHNY, CDR2 SVGAGI (reference sequence). The CDR3 contains 13 residues. With 6 bases clipped from V and 5 bases from J, the junction kept 7 bases outside the gene matches. CDR3 sequence reads: CASRHTGVHEQYF. The CDR3 DNA is TGTGCCAGCAGGCATACAGGGGTCCACGAGCAGTACTTC.

V is TRBV28 and J is TRBJ1-2; D remains ambiguous. The V gene lost 6 bases and the J gene lost 11 bases, with 19 bases spanning the gap. In germline, CDR1 is MDHEN, CDR2 SYDVKM. The CDR3 loop spans 13 amino acids. The CDR3 nucleotides are TGTGCCAGCAGCCGACCCCCCGAAGCCCCATACACCTTC. Its translation: CASSRPPEAPYTF.

The rearrangement links TRBV19 to TRBJ1-2; 7 bases map to TRBD1. The CDR3 spans 15 residues. J lost 0 bases, V lost 4 bases, and 5 bases had no gene match. Germline CDR1 and CDR2: LNHDA and SQIVND (reference sequence). The CDR3 is CASSTSTGTNYGYTF. CDR3 in DNA: TGTGCCAGTAGTACCTCGACAGGGACTAACTATGGCTACACCTTC.

V and J are TRBV2 and TRBJ2-3, with a possible D match to TRBD2 (6 bases). CDR3 size: 16 residues. V was shortened by 4 bases and J by 1 base, with 15 bases between the two germline ends. The V gene's germline CDR1 is SNHLY and CDR2 FYNNEI. The CDR3 protein is CASSGLTASGTDTQYF. In nucleotides, the CDR3 is TGTGCCAGCAGTGGGTTGACTGCTAGCGGCACAGATACGCAGTATTTT. The full variable domain, with the rest looked up from reference TRBV2 and TRBJ2-3, is EPEVTQTPSHQVTQMGQEVILRCVPISNHLYFYWYRQILGQKVEFLVSFYNNEISEKSEIFDDQFSVERPDGSNFTLKIRSTKLEDSAMYFCASSGLTASGTDTQYFGPGTRLTVL.

This chain uses TRBV6-5 with TRBJ2-3; 12 bases agree with TRBD2. Germline V gene data show CDR1 as MNHEY and CDR2 as SVGAGI. The junction had 6 bases not matched to a gene; V was cut back by 7 bases and J by 4 bases. The CDR3 contains 15 residues. The CDR3 sequence: CASTPTSGSADTQYF. The CDR3 DNA reads as TGTGCCAGCACCCCGACTAGCGGGAGCGCAGATACGCAGTATTTT.

In nucleotides, the CDR3 is TGTGCCAGCTCACCACCGGAACTGGGCTACGAGCAGTACTTC. Translated, it gives CASSPPELGYEQYF. The chain joins TRBV18 to TRBJ2-7; D is undetermined. In germline, CDR1 is KGHSH, CDR2 LQKENI. The CDR3 contains 14 residues. V was pared by 0 bases and J by 3 bases, with 9 bases between.

As DNA, the CDR3 is TGTGCCAGCAGTTATAACTGGGGGCAGGGCTATGGCTACACCTTC. Its translation: CASSYNWGQGYGYTF. The genes are TRBV2 and TRBJ1-2, with D possibly being TRBD1 (6 bases). Trimming shortened V by 5 bases and J by 4 bases, and 17 bases separated the two germline ends. Germline values: CDR1 SNHLY, CDR2 FYNNEI. This CDR3 comprises 15 residues.

In DNA form, the CDR3 reads TGTGCCAGCATGGGACAGCCACTCACTGAAGCTTTCTTT. Translating it yields CASMGQPLTEAFF. The chain combines TRBV21-1 with TRBJ1-1; TRBD1 is taken as the D call from the table, unchecked against the DNA. TRBV21-1 is listed as a pseudogene. The CDR3 consists of 13 residues.

V and J are TRBV5-1 and TRBJ2-3; 9 bases agree with TRBD2. V was pared by 0 bases and J by 4 bases, with 12 bases of the junction left unmatched. The CDR3 length is 18 residues. CDR1 is SGHRS, CDR2 YFSETQ, per germline. CDR3 sequence reads: CASSLASFSGRVADTQYF. The CDR3 bases are TGCGCCAGCAGCTTGGCCAGTTTTAGCGGGAGAGTCGCAGATACGCAGTATTTT.

The V and J genes are TRBV30 and TRBJ2-2, with a possible D match to TRBD2 (6 bases). Germline CDR1 is GTSNPN and CDR2 is SVGIG (reference sequence). The CDR3 has 13 residues. Deletions cut 4 bases from V and 4 bases from J, with 10 bases between. In DNA, the CDR3 is TGTGCCTGGAAGCAGGGAGGCACCGGGGAGCTGTTTTTT. Encoded protein: CAWKQGGTGELFF.

This clone was observed once. The chain links TRBV18 to TRBJ2-3, with D perhaps given as TRBD1 or TRBD2 (5 bases each). Germline CDR1 and CDR2: KGHSH and LQKENI. The ends were cut back, 5 bases at V and 2 bases at J, with 11 bases in the middle. The CDR3 covers 14 residues. This CDR3 reads CASSARGPTDTQYF. CDR3 coding DNA: TGTGCCAGCTCAGCGAGGGGCCCCACAGATACGCAGTATTTT.

This chain uses TRBV5-6 with TRBJ1-2; no definite D call. Germline V gene lookup returns CDR1 SGHDT and CDR2 YYEEEE. The V end was cut by 0 bases, the J end by 3 bases, with 12 bases between. This CDR3 comprises 15 residues. The CDR3 here is CASSLDERRYYGYTF. DNA of the CDR3: TGTGCCAGCAGCTTGGACGAGAGACGATACTATGGCTACACCTTC.